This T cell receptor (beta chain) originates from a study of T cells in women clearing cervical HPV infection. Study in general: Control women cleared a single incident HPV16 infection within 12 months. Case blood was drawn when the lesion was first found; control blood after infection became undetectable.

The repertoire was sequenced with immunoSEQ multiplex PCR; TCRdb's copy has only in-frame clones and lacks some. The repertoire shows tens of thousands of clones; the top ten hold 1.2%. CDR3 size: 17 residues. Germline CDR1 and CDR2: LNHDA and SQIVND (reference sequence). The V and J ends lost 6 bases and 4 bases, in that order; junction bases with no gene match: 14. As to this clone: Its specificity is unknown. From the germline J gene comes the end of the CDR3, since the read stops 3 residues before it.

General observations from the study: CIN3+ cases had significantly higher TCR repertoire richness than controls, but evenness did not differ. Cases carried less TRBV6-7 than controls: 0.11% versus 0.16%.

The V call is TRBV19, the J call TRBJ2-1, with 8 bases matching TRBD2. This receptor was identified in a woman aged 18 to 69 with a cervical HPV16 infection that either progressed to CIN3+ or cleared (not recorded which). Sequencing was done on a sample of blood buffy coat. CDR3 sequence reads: CASRAQAGAGGYNEQFF. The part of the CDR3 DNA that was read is TGTGCCAGTAGGGCCCAGGCCGGCGCGGGAGGATACAATGAG.